This T cell receptor (beta chain) stems from a study of T cells in Graves' hyperthyroidism and ophthalmopathy. The V segment lost 6 bases and the J segment 6 bases; nucleotides outside the gene matches: 8. Germline CDR1 and CDR2: MNHNY and SVGAGI (reference sequence). The CDR3 length is 15 residues. Reasons for excluding patients were uncontrolled infection, other autoimmune disease, pregnancy or lactation. Amplified regions were TCR beta CDR3 sequences from RNA transcripts. HTBI primers drove first-round RT-PCR of the TCR CDR3. TCRdb reanalysed the multiplex PCR reads using MiXCR and keeps one entry per CDR3 protein. The sample holds 80,000 to 100,000 distinct CDR3 sequences, 35% to 45% seen once. This clonotype was counted ten times or more.

The receptor was derived from a woman aged 25 to 39 with Graves' hyperthyroidism. V is TRBV6-6 and J is TRBJ2-7, with TRBD2 identical over 13 bases. Sample: peripheral blood or thyroid tissue (not recorded which). The CDR3 DNA reads as TGTGCCAGCAGCGAACTAGCGGGAGGGTCGGGCGAGCAGTACTTC. Its translation: CASSELAGGSGEQYF.